Listed here is a single TCR beta chain. No antigen is known for it. Trimming cost V 2 bases and J 0 bases, with 9 bases left between them. The CDR3 is 15 amino acids. In germline, CDR1 is SGDLS, CDR2 YYNGEE. The sample comes from a study of T cell repertoires in cytomegalovirus infection. Study context: Use of recently identified HLA-C-restricted and well-studied HLA-B-restricted CMV epitopes was part of the study. General study findings and limits: People with CMV and the relevant HLA were identified by cumulative public TCR beta family frequency. In two of eight donors, the top clonotype was HLA-C-restricted CMV-specific.

TCRdb re-derived calls from the reads in MiXCR, one entry per CDR3 protein. This table has around 710,000 distinct CDR3 sequences, 29% appearing once. This TCR was recovered from a human donor in good health (CMV status not recorded). Some clones in this sample may be carry-over from other donors' samples. The V call is TRBV9, the J call TRBJ2-1; tentative D call: TRBD2 (5 bases). Sequencing used cultured CD8+ T cells from PBMCs, obtained from culture after CMV antigen stimulation. The CDR3: CASSVEDYSYNEQFF. The CDR3 DNA sequence: TGTGCCAGCAGCGTGGAGGATTACTCCTACAATGAGCAGTTCTTC.